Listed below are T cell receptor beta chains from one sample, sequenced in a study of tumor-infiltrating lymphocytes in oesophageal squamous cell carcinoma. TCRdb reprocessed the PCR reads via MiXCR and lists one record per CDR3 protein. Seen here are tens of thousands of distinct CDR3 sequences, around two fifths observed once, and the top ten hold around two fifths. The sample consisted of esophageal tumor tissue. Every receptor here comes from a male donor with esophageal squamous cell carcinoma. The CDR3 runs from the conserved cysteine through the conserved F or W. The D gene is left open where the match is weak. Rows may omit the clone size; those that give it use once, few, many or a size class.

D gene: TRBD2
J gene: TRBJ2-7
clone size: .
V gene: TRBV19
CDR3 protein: CASSIKLAGATGFYEQYF
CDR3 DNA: TGTGCCAGTAGTATCAAACTAGCGGGAGCCACGGGGTTCTACGAGCAGTACTTC

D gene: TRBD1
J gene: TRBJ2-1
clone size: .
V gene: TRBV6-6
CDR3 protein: CASSYNRDRVPLNEQFF
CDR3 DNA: TGTGCCAGCAGTTATAACCGGGACAGGGTTCCTCTGAATGAGCAGTTCTTC

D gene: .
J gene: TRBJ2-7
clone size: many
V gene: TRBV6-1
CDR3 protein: CATGTGGFGYEQYF
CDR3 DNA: TGTGCCACCGGAACGGGGGGCTTTGGCTACGAGCAGTACTTC

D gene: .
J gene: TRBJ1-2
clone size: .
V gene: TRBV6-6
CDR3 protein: CASSYPGRDYGYTF
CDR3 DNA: TGTGCCAGCAGTTACCCAGGGAGGGACTATGGCTACACCTTC

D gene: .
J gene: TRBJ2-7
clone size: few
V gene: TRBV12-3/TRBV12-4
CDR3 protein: CASSFGYEQYF
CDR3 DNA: TGTGCCAGCAGTTTCGGCTACGAGCAGTACTTC

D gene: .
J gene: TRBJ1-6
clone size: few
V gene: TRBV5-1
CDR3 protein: CASSLEGGSSYNSPLHF
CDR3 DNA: TGCGCCAGCAGCTTGGAGGGGGGAAGCTCCTATAATTCACCCCTCCACTTT

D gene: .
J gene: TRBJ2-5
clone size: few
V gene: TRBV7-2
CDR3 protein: CASSLDASVVETQYF
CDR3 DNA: TGTGCCAGCAGCTTAGATGCTAGCGTAGTCGAGACCCAGTACTTC

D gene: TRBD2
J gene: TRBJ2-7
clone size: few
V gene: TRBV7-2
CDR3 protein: CASSPSGSPYEQYF
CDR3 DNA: TGTGCCAGCAGCCCTAGCGGCTCCCCCTACGAGCAGTACTTC

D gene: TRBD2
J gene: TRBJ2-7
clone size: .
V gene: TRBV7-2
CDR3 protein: CASSLGRESEQYF
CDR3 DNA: TGTGCCAGCAGCTTAGGGCGGGAGTCCGAGCAGTACTTC

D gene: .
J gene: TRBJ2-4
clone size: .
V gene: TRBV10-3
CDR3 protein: CAISQGSGDIQYF
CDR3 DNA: TGTGCCATCAGCCAGGGTTCAGGGGACATTCAGTACTTC

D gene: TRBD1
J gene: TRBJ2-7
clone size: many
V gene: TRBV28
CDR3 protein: CASSSLFRTGKNEQYF
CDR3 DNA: TGTGCCAGCAGTTCTCTTTTCAGGACAGGGAAAAACGAGCAGTACTTC

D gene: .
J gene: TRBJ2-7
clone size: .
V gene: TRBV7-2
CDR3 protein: CASSPRGGREMSEQYF
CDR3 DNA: TGTGCCAGCAGCCCGAGGGGGGGGCGGGAGATGTCTGAGCAGTACTTC

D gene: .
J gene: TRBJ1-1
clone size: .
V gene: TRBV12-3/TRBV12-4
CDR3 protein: CASSLYRNTEAFF
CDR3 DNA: TGTGCCAGCAGTTTGTACAGGAACACTGAAGCTTTCTTT

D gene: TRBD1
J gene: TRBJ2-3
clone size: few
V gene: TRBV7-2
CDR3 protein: CASSHGQGGGDTQYF
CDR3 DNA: TGTGCCAGCAGCCACGGACAGGGTGGGGGAGATACGCAGTATTTT

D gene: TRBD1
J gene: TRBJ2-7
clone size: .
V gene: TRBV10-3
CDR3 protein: CATTGGPYEQYF
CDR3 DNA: TGTGCCACTACAGGGGGCCCCTACGAGCAGTACTTC

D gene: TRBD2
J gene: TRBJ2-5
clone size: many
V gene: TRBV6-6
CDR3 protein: CASSYPGGPQETQYF
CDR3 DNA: TGTGCCAGCAGTTACCCGGGAGGCCCCCAAGAGACCCAGTACTTC

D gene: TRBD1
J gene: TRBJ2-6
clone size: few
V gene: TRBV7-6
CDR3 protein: CASSLSAGRDRDSGANVLTF
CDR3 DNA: TGTGCCAGCAGCTTATCGGCCGGTCGGGACAGGGACTCTGGGGCCAACGTCCTGACTTTC

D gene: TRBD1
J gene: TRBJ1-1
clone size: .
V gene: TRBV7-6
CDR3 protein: CASSQTGTTEAFF
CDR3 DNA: TGTGCCAGCAGTCAGACAGGGACCACTGAAGCTTTCTTT

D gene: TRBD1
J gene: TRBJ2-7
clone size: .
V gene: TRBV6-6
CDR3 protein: CASRKQGAGYEQYF
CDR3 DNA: TGTGCCAGCAGAAAACAGGGGGCAGGCTACGAGCAGTACTTC

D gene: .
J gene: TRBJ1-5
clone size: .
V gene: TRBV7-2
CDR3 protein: CASSLGSRGGGYSNQPQHF
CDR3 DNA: TGTGCCAGCAGCTTAGGATCTAGGGGAGGGGGATATAGCAATCAGCCCCAGCATTTT

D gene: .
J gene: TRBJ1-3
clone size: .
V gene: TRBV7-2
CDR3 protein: CASSSRSGNTIYF
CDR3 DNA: TGTGCCAGCAGCTCCCGTTCTGGAAACACCATATATTTT

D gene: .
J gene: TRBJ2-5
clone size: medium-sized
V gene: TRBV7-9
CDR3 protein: CASSLKAETQYF
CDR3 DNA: TGTGCCAGCAGCTTAAAAGCGGAGACCCAGTACTTC